This TCR beta chain appears in the sequencing data of a study of blood T cells in healthy people across ages (dated by TCRdb to about 2015). Regarding the study in general: Template switching captured roughly one uniquely barcoded TCR beta cDNA molecule per two T cells in model experiments. The donors were divided into four age groups: young (average approximately 16 years), middle-aged (approximately 42), aged (approximately 62) and long-lived (82). Using the same blood draw, the study looked at two additional independent replicas of 1 million unique cDNA reads for two donors, one aged 18 to 30 and the other aged 80 or older. Age-related changes in TCR beta repertoire diversity were measured in the study by deep sequencing normalized with unique cDNA molecular identifiers. Donors of different ages were randomly distributed across sequencing lanes to avoid experimental bias. Overall results and qualifications from the work: The CMV infection status of donors was not known, potentially confounding age-related changes in expanded clonotypes. Estimates of total diversity based on one million sequenced T cells were considered lower bounds and underestimates. Bulk unsorted PBMC profiling prevented conclusive comparison of naive and antigen-experienced compartments. Compared with the aged group, more naive CD4+ T cells, fewer expanded clones and increased TCR diversity were shown by the long-lived group, suggesting age selection. Observed TCR beta diversity correlated strongly with the percentage of naive T cells measured by flow cytometry. As age increased, observed TCR beta diversity per million T cells dropped in a roughly linear way, and a significant reduction was already evident by age about 36.

Systemically healthy Caucasian individuals from Russia, around 39 in total and aged roughly 6 to 100 years, were included as donors. Each donor gave ten milliliters of peripheral blood, collected into EDTA-treated Vacutainer tubes. Ficoll-Paque density-gradient centrifugation was used to isolate PBMCs, with at least 6.5 million per sample. Total RNA, at least 6 micrograms per sample, was extracted from PBMCs with Trizol reagent. For every donor, an aliquot of PBMCs went through flow cytometry to measure the percentages of naive CD45RAhigh/CD27high T cells. The CDR3 spans 16 residues, from the cysteine through the phenylalanine. Just CDR3 DNA is preserved here, 48 bases in frame from base 1. The germline V gene (reference sequence) gives CDR1 as SEHNR and CDR2 as FQNEAQ. V and J lose 1 base and 4 bases, and a span of 16 bases separates them. The library was generated by 5' RACE. Instrument on record: Illumina HiSeq 2500. A second PCR of roughly 7 to 11 cycles was performed with a sample-barcoded 5' primer and a J-beta primer mix. Each TCR beta cDNA molecule received a unique molecular identifier from a template-switch 5' adaptor carrying 12 random nucleotides. Each sample yielded at least 2.5 million CDR3-containing paired-end reads. First-strand cDNA synthesis was performed from all RNA using the Mint cDNA synthesis kit, with priming by a TRBC-specific oligonucleotide. All cDNA was treated with uracil-DNA glycosylase and then went through a first 18-cycle PCR with the universal primers M1SS and BC2_uni_R. Concerning the study's data processing: For normalization, 1 million high-quality reads were randomly selected from each sample, with every read carrying a distinct molecular identifier. Instead of being binned into consensus sequences, reads with shared molecular identifiers were discarded. MiTCR, run with a Q25 quality threshold and the strictest error-elimination algorithm, handled CDR3 identification, clonotype clustering and error correction. A nonparametric unseen species model with Euler transformation was used to estimate lower-bound total TCR beta diversity. TCRdb reprocessing: public reads trimmed at Q25 with fastp, clones called with MiXCR, in-frame beta chains kept. Each entry is one CDR3 protein sequence, shown with its most common DNA and genes. What appears here as the V and J calls and clone size reflects TCRdb's work, not the paper's. In all, the sample holds about 1.8 million distinct CDR3 sequences, and just under 50% of those were seen once. Jointly, the top ten make up approximately 2.1% of the sample.

This clonotype was observed a handful of times. Its antigen is still unknown. Per-base qualities were not stored, and no clone one base away is much larger. Here the chain combines TRBV7-9 and TRBJ1-2; a weak D assignment points to TRBD1 (5 bases agree). This sequence was found in a woman aged 40 to 55 in good health. Sequences were obtained from blood. For the CDR3, the sequence is CASSLGAGVWSYGYTF. In nucleotide form, the sequence is TGTGCCAGCAGCTTAGGAGCGGGGGTTTGGAGCTATGGCTACACCTTC.